This T cell receptor beta chain was documented in a study of blood T cell repertoires in COVID-19. TCRdb's copy holds only in-frame clones and misses some; the assay was immunoSEQ multiplex PCR. The repertoire includes roughly 290,000 clones, about 89% of them detected once, and around 1.7% sits in the top ten. Donors in Cohort 3 counted as recovered after two negative PCRs, clearance, or symptom resolution. Germline-derived CDR1 and CDR2 are LGHNT and FRNRAP. The CDR3 is 15 amino acids. V lost 0 bases to trimming and J lost 4 bases, with 12 bases between them. This chain joins TRBV12-5 and TRBJ1-2, with D possibly matching TRBD1 (5 bases). The origin of this receptor is a woman in her thirties or forties who had recovered from COVID-19. The sequenced sample was PBMCs or T cells enriched from blood (not recorded which). The CDR3 here is CASGLVAGVSYGYTF. The CDR3 DNA reads as TGTGCTAGTGGTTTGGTCGCGGGGGTGAGCTATGGCTACACCTTC.